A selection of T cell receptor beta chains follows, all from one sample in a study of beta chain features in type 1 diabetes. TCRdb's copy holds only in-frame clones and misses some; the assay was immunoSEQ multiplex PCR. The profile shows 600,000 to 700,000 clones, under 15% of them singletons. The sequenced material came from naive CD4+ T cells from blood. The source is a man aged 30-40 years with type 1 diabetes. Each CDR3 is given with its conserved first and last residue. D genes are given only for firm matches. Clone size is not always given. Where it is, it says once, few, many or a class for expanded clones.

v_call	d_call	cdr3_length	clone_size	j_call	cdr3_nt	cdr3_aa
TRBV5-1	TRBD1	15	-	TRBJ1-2	TGCGCCAGCAGCGGCACAGGGGTTGCTAACTATGGCTACACCTTC	CASSGTGVANYGYTF
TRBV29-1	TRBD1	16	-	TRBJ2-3	TGCAGCGTTGAAGCTCAGGGGGTCCTTAGCACAGATACTCAGTATTTT	CSVEAQGVLSTDTQYF
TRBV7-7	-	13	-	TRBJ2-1	TGTGCTAGCAGCCCGGGACTTAACAATGAGCAGTTCTTC	CASSPGLNNEQFF
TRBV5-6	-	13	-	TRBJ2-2	TGTGCCAGCAGCTTGACAGGGACCGGGGAGCTGTTTTTT	CASSLTGTGELFF
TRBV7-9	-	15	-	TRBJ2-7	TGTGCCAGCAGCTTAGCTATCGAGGGGGAGCACGAGCAGTACTTC	CASSLAIEGEHEQYF
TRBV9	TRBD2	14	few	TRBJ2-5	TGTGCCAGCAGCCGCGGATTCGGGGGGGAGACCCAGTACTTC	CASSRGFGGETQYF
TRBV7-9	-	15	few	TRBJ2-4	TGTGCCAGCAGCTTAGGCCGGGGAGCCAAAAACATTCAGTACTTC	CASSLGRGAKNIQYF
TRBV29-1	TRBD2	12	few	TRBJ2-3	TGCAGCGTTCGACTAGCGGGCGATACGCAGTATTTT	CSVRLAGDTQYF
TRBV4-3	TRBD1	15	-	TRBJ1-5	TGCGCCAGCAGCCGTGGACAGGGTCACAATCAGCCCCAGCATTTT	CASSRGQGHNQPQHF
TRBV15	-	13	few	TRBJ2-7	TGTGCCACCAGCAGGGCGGTCCGCTACGAGCAGTACTTC	CATSRAVRYEQYF
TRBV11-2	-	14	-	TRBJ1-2	TGTGCCAGCAGCTCGACCTATTCCAGGGGTGGCTACACCTTC	CASSSTYSRGGYTF
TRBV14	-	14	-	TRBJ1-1	TGTGCCAGCAGCCACCAAGGGGGGTATGCTGAAGCTTTCTTT	CASSHQGGYAEAFF
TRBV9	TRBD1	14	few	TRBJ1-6	TGTGCCAGCAGCCCACAGGGGGGGAATTCACCCCTCCACTTT	CASSPQGGNSPLHF
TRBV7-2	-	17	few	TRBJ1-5	TGTGCCAGCAGCTCTCAGACCCGGACAGATAGCAATCAGCCCCAGCATTTT	CASSSQTRTDSNQPQHF
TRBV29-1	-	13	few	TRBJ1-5	TGCAGCGTTGGGAGGGGGGACAATCAGCCCCAGCATTTT	CSVGRGDNQPQHF
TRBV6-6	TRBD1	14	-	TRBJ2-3	TGTGCCAGCAGGCATGAACAGGGGGCCGTGACGCAGTATTTT	CASRHEQGAVTQYF
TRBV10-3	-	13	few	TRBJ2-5	TGTGCCACCAGACTAAGCGAGGCAGAGACCCAGTACTTC	CATRLSEAETQYF
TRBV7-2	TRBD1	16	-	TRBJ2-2	TGTGCCAGCAGCTTACTCGGGACAGATAACACCGGGGAGCTGTTTTTT	CASSLLGTDNTGELFF
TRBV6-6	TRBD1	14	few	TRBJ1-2	TGTGCCAGCAGTTCAAACAGGGGGAACTATGGCTACACCTTC	CASSSNRGNYGYTF
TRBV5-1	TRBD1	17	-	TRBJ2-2	TGCGCCAGCAGCCCCCTCCCTAGGACAGGGGATACCGGGGAGCTGTTTTTT	CASSPLPRTGDTGELFF
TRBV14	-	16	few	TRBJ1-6	TGTGCCAGCAGCCTCGGACAGCGGACCTATAATTCACCCCTCCACTTT	CASSLGQRTYNSPLHF
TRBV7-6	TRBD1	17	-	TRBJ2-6	TGTGCCAGCAGCTTCGGACAGGGAACGGCTGGGGCCAACGTCCTGACTTTC	CASSFGQGTAGANVLTF
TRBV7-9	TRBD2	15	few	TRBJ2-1	TGTGCCGGGGCGGTAGTGCGGGGGATCAACAATGAGCAGTTCTTC	CAGAVVRGINNEQFF
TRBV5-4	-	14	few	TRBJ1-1	TGTGCCAGCAGCCCCTCCGAGGGGCGTGCTGAAGCTTTCTTT	CASSPSEGRAEAFF
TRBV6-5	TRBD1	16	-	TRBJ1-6	TGTGCCAGCAGTTACTCGATGCGACAGGGGAATTCACCCCTCCACTTT	CASSYSMRQGNSPLHF
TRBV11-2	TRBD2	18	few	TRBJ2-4	TGTGCCAGCAGCCTGGGGCTAGCGGGGGTGCTAGCCAAAAACATTCAGTACTTC	CASSLGLAGVLAKNIQYF
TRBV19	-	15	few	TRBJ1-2	TGTGCCAGTAGCTTATCGGCAGCCACTAACTATGGCTACACCTTC	CASSLSAATNYGYTF
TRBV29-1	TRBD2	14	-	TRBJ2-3	TGCAGCGTTGAAAGGACTAGCCGCACAGATACGCAGTATTTT	CSVERTSRTDTQYF
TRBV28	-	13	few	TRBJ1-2	TGTGCCAGCAGTTTCCCGTCGACAGGAGGCTACACCTTC	CASSFPSTGGYTF
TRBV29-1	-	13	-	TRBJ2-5	TGCAGCGTGGACCCGGGACACCAAGAGACCCAGTACTTC	CSVDPGHQETQYF
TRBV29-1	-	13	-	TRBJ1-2	TGCAGCGTTGAAAATCGTCTTCAAGGGGGCTACACCTTC	CSVENRLQGGYTF
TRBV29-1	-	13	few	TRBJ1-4	TGCAGCGGACAGACCGCAACTAATGAAAAACTGTTTTTT	CSGQTATNEKLFF
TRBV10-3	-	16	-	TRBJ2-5	TGTGCCAGCAGTGACCCGGACGGGTACCCTAAAGAGACCCAGTACTTC	CASSDPDGYPKETQYF
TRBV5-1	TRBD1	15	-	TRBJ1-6	TGCGCCAGCAGCTTCGCGGACAGGGTAGGATCACCCCTCCACTTT	CASSFADRVGSPLHF
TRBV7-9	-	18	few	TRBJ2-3	TGTGCCAGCGCCCACGTAGGGGATAAACGGGGGTCGATAGATACGCAGTATTTT	CASAHVGDKRGSIDTQYF
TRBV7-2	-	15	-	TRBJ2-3	TGTGCCAGCAGCTGGGGCGCGGATGTCACAGATACGCAGTATTTT	CASSWGADVTDTQYF
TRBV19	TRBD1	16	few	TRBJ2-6	TGTGCCAGTATCCTAACAGGGGAATCTGGGGCCAACGTCCTGACTTTC	CASILTGESGANVLTF
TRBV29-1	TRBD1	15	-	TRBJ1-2	TGCAGCGTTGATCGAGTCTCCAAGGGGGCCTATGGCTACACCTTC	CSVDRVSKGAYGYTF
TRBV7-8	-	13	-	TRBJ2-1	TGTGCCAGCAGCCTGACAGTCGACAATGAGCAGTTCTTC	CASSLTVDNEQFF
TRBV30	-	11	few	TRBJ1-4	TGTGCCTGGAGTGGGAATGAAAAACTGTTTTTT	CAWSGNEKLFF
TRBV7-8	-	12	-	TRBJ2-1	TGTGCCAGCAGCTGGGGCGGAGCCGAGCAGTTCTTC	CASSWGGAEQFF
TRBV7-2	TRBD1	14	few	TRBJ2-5	TGTGCCAGCAGCAGTGGACAGGGGCAAGAGACCCAGTACTTC	CASSSGQGQETQYF
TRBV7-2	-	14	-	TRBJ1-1	TGTGCCAGCAGCCCCGGCCTAGCCTCCACTGAAGCTTTCTTT	CASSPGLASTEAFF
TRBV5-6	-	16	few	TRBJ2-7	TGTGCCAGCAGGAACGCCGGGACGACATCAATCTACGAGCAGTACTTC	CASRNAGTTSIYEQYF
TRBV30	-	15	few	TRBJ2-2	TGTGCCTGGAGTGCCGGGTTTAGGTACACCGGGGAGCTGTTTTTT	CAWSAGFRYTGELFF
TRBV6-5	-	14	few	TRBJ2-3	TGTGCCAGCAGCCTCGCAGGGCCATCAGATACGCAGTATTTT	CASSLAGPSDTQYF
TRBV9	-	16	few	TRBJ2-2	TGTGCCAGCAGCGTAGCAGTCTCAACGAACACCGGGGAGCTGTTTTTT	CASSVAVSTNTGELFF
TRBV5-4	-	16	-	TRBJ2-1	TGTGCCAGCAGCTTGGATTGGCAGAGCTCCTACAATGAGCAGTTCTTC	CASSLDWQSSYNEQFF
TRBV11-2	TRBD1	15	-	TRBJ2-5	TGTGCCAGCAGCTCAAGGACAGGGCCTCACGAGACCCAGTACTTC	CASSSRTGPHETQYF
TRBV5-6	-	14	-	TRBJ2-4	TGTGCCAGCAGCTTAAAGGGGCCCAAAAACATTCAGTACTTC	CASSLKGPKNIQYF
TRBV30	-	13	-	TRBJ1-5	TGTGCCTGGAGTCCCGGGACAACCAGTGGCCAGCATTTT	CAWSPGTTSGQHF
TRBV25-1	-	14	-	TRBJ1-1	TGTGCCAGCAGTAGTATGGAAGGGTACACTGAAGCTTTCTTT	CASSSMEGYTEAFF
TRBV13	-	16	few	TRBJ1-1	TGTGCCAGCAGCCCGACCGGGCCTCGGGTGGGCACTGAAGCTTTCTTT	CASSPTGPRVGTEAFF
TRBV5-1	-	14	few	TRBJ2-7	TGCGCCAGCAGCCTCGGGAGCAGCTCCTACGAGCAGTACTTC	CASSLGSSSYEQYF